These 18 T cell receptor beta chains came from one sample sequenced in a study of blood T cell repertoires in COVID-19. The method was immunoSEQ multiplex PCR; TCRdb's version includes in-frame clones alone and lacks a portion of them. The table has around 330,000 clones, 89% seen once. The sample comprised PBMCs or T cells enriched from blood (not recorded which). The receptor set was obtained from a middle-aged woman who had recovered from COVID-19.

The gene calls are TRBV18 and TRBJ1-4; D ambiguous. The V and J ends lost 1 base and 6 bases respectively, with 6 bases between them. The germline V gene has CDR1 KGHSH and CDR2 LQKENI. This CDR3 region has 13 residues. CDR3: CASSPRTDEKLFF. The CDR3 DNA is TGTGCCAGCTCACCACGTACGGATGAAAAACTGTTTTTT.

V and J are TRBV5-4 and TRBJ1-1; 7 bases fit TRBD1. This CDR3 has 13 residues. J lost 4 bases, V lost 4 bases, and 4 bases had no gene match. Per the germline V gene, CDR1 is SGHNT and CDR2 is YYREEE (reference sequence). CDR3 sequence (DNA): TGTGCCAGCAGCCACCAGGGGGGCACTGAAGCTTTCTTT. It translates to CASSHQGGTEAFF.

The chain carries TRBV6-5 and TRBJ1-1; D remains ambiguous. The CDR3 sequence is 13 residues long. The germline gives CDR1 MNHEY, CDR2 SVGAGI. The V end was cut by 7 bases, the J end by 0 bases, with 9 bases between. CDR3 loop: CASIGVMNTEAFF. CDR3 sequence (DNA): TGTGCCAGCATCGGAGTGATGAACACTGAAGCTTTCTTT.

The chain has TRBV9 and TRBJ1-1; perhaps TRBD1 as D (5 bases). The CDR3 has 14 residues. Trimming took 4 bases from V and 5 from J, leaving 15 bases between them. Germline values: CDR1 SGDLS, CDR2 YYNGEE. The CDR3 protein is CASSPGTFWTEAFF. CDR3 DNA: TGTGCCAGCAGCCCTGGGACTTTTTGGACTGAAGCTTTCTTT.

This chain connects TRBV7-9 to TRBJ2-7; 9 bases map to TRBD2. V dropped 1 base and J dropped 4; count of bases not matched to a gene: 5. The CDR3 is 15 residues long. CDR1 and CDR2 from the germline V gene are SEHNR and FQNEAQ (reference sequence). The CDR3 DNA reads TGTGCCAGCAGCTTAGTCGGCGGGAGGGGGTACGAGCAGTACTTC. Residues: CASSLVGGRGYEQYF.

This clone was detected only a few times. The J gene is TRBJ2-7, the V gene TRBV27; possibly TRBD2 for D (5 bases). Germline V gene data show CDR1 as MNHEY and CDR2 as SMNVEV (reference sequence). The CDR3 sequence is 14 residues long. V lost 0 bases and J lost 2, with 8 bases in between. CDR3: CASSLSEDTYEQYF. Here the CDR3 DNA reads TGTGCCAGCAGTTTATCGGAGGATACCTACGAGCAGTACTTC.

About this clone itself: One junction end disagrees with the germline gene, perhaps due to a read error. The chain is built from TRBV7-9 and TRBJ2-7; 10 bases map to TRBD2. The CDR3 extends over 14 amino acids. Per germline, CDR1 SEHNR and CDR2 FQNEAQ (reference sequence). The DNA for the CDR3 is TGTGCCAGCAGCGTAGCGGGAGGCCCCTACGAGCAGTACTTC. Translation gives CASSVAGGPYEQYF.

This rearrangement joins TRBV3-1 (or the pseudogene TRBV3-2) to TRBJ2-1, with 7 bases aligning to TRBD2. This CDR3 is 15 amino acids long. Germline CDR1 and CDR2: LGHDT and YNNKEL (reference sequence). After removal of 4 bases from V and 5 bases from J, the junction contained 8 bases not matched to a gene. CDR3 sequence reads: CASSPYASGNNEQFF. CDR3 nucleotides: TGTGCCAGCAGCCCCTACGCCAGCGGGAACAATGAGCAGTTCTTC.

The genes are TRBV5-4 and TRBJ2-4; D perhaps matches TRBD1 (6 bases). CDR3 length: 16 amino acids. Germline CDR1 SGHNT, CDR2 YYREEE (reference sequence). V lost 3 bases, J lost 0 bases, and 13 bases lay in between. This chain's CDR3 is CASSSGTKLAKNIQYF. The CDR3 DNA reads as TGTGCCAGCAGCTCCGGGACAAAGCTAGCCAAAAACATTCAGTACTTC. Full variable domain (missing parts from reference TRBV5-4 and TRBJ2-4): ETGVTQSPTHLIKTRGQQVTLRCSSQSGHNTVSWYQQALGQGPQFIFQYYREEENGRGNFPPRFSGLQFPNYSSELNVNALELDDSALYLCASSSGTKLAKNIQYFGAGTRLSVL.

The chain recombines TRBV12-5 with TRBJ1-5; perhaps TRBD1 as D (5 bases). Trimming cost V 5 bases and J 2 bases, with 16 bases left between them. CDR3 length: 16 residues. Per the germline V gene, CDR1 is LGHNT and CDR2 is FRNRAP. CDR3 region: CASGTTPAGGNQPQHF. CDR3 sequence (DNA): TGTGCTAGTGGTACAACTCCGGCGGGGGGCAATCAGCCCCAGCATTTT.

Only a few counts were recorded for this clone. The chain combines TRBV7-2 with TRBJ2-5, with 9 positions matching TRBD1. CDR3 length equals 15 residues. Trimming at V came to 5 bases and at J to 7 bases, leaving 11 bases not matched to a gene. The germline CDR1 and CDR2 sequences are SGHTA and FQGNSA. The CDR3: CASSLLTGGGGTQYF. CDR3 DNA sequence: TGTGCCAGCAGCCTATTGACAGGGGGAGGAGGGACCCAGTACTTC.

The genes are TRBV4-3 and TRBJ2-7, with 8 bases matching TRBD2. CDR1 and CDR2 (germline): LGHNA, YSLEER. There are 15 residues in the CDR3. The J segment lost 4 bases and the V segment lost 3 bases, leaving 8 bases of the junction unmatched. The CDR3 DNA reads as TGCGCCAGCAGCCATCGGGCTAGCGGGTTATACGAGCAGTACTTC. This sequence encodes CASSHRASGLYEQYF.

V gene TRBV19 combines with J gene TRBJ1-5; D is ambiguous. Germline loops: CDR1 LNHDA, CDR2 SQIVND (reference sequence). The CDR3 is 14 amino acids. The V end was cut by 0 bases, the J end by 9 bases, with 12 bases between. This CDR3 reads CASSIDASPGPQHF. The CDR3 bases are TGTGCCAGTAGTATAGACGCCTCCCCGGGGCCCCAGCATTTT.

In its sample, this clone was seen once. This chain connects TRBV29-1 to TRBJ2-1; 11 bases match TRBD2. Trimming at V came to 7 bases and at J to 4 bases, leaving 6 bases not matched to a gene. The CDR3 is made up of 14 amino acids. Germline V CDR1 and CDR2: SQVTM, ANQGSEA. CDR3 region: CSAVLAGEYNEQFF. As DNA, the CDR3 is TGCAGCGCCGTACTAGCGGGAGAGTACAATGAGCAGTTCTTC.

This rearrangement joins TRBV5-8 to TRBJ1-6, with D unclear. CDR1 SGHTS and CDR2 YDEGEE come from the germline V gene. CDR3 length: 11 residues. The V gene lost 0 bases and the J gene lost 18 bases, with 10 bases spanning the gap. DNA for the CDR3: TGTGCCAGCAGCTTGGTATCGATAGCCCACTTT. It codes for CASSLVSIAHF.

This chain uses TRBV30 with TRBJ1-1; TRBD1 matches at 7 bases. Germline V gene lookup returns CDR1 GTSNPN and CDR2 SVGIG (reference sequence). This CDR3 spans 13 amino acids. Germline trimming cut 0 bases from V and 5 bases from J; bases unmatched to any gene: 3. CDR3 loop: CAWSVSGGTEAFF. For the CDR3, the DNA is TGTGCCTGGAGTGTGTCAGGGGGGACTGAAGCTTTCTTT.

J is TRBJ2-1 and V is TRBV27, with D possibly matching TRBD1 (6 bases). The CDR3 loop spans 14 amino acids. V was cut by 5 bases and J by 6 bases, with 14 bases left in between. Per the germline V gene, CDR1 is MNHEY and CDR2 is SMNVEV (reference sequence). Written as DNA, the CDR3 is TGTGCCAGCAGTCCCGATCCCAGGGGCAATGAGCAGTTCTTC. It codes for CASSPDPRGNEQFF.

The chain combines TRBV7-3 with TRBJ2-1; tentatively, D is TRBD2 (5 bases). Germline CDR1 reads SGHTA; CDR2 reads FQGTGA. This CDR3 spans 15 amino acids. Deletions cut 2 bases from V and 6 bases from J, with 14 bases between. The CDR3 spells CASSLGLRTSNEQFF. The CDR3 DNA sequence: TGTGCCAGCAGCTTAGGGCTTCGGACTTCCAATGAGCAGTTCTTC.